These 12 T cell receptor beta chains share one sample of origin, sequenced in a study of shared clonotypes between healthy human individuals. Libraries were prepared by immunoSEQ multiplex PCR; TCRdb keeps only in-frame clonotypes and omits some of them. The sample lists 450,000 to 500,000 clones, roughly 85% seen once, with about 12% in the top ten. The sample taken for sequencing was PBMCs. The source is a woman aged 40 to 50 in good health. Some clones in this sample may be carry-over from other donors' samples.

In DNA, the CDR3 is TGTGCCAGCAGTGAGGACAGGGGAAATCAGCCCCAGCATTTT. Translation gives CASSEDRGNQPQHF. The gene calls are TRBV25-1 and TRBJ1-5; 9 nucleotides align to TRBD1. Germline V CDR1 and CDR2: MGHDK, SYGVNS. The ends lost 3 bases at V and 4 bases at J; junction bases unmatched: 1. CDR3 size: 14 residues.

The V gene is TRBV6-5, the J gene TRBJ1-3; D unclear. CDR3 length: 12 amino acids. From germline, CDR1 is MNHEY and CDR2 SVGAGI. Deletions cut 8 bases from V and 0 bases from J, with 5 bases between. The CDR3 sequence: CASEDSGNTIYF. Written as DNA, the CDR3 is TGTGCCAGCGAGGACTCTGGAAACACCATATATTTT.

The chain joins TRBV21-1 to TRBJ1-2; the D call of TRBD1 is as the table states it, not checked on the DNA. TRBV21-1 is a pseudogene locus. The CDR3 is made up of 15 amino acids. The CDR3 protein is CASSKFTQPMYGYTF. DNA of the CDR3: TGTGCCAGCAGCAAATTTACACAACCGATGTACGGCTACACCTTC.

DNA for the CDR3: TGTGCCAGCAGTCCCCACGGGCAGAGAGTCTACGAGCAGTACTTC. It translates to CASSPHGQRVYEQYF. The chain has TRBV25-1 and TRBJ2-7; no clear D. Germline CDR1 reads MGHDK; CDR2 reads SYGVNS. The germline V and J ends were trimmed by 5 bases and 3 bases, with 17 bases remaining between them. CDR3 length equals 15 residues.

Concerning this clone: Other DNA sequences in this specimen translate into the identical CDR3. This chain uses TRBV5-1 with TRBJ2-2, with D uncertain. Germline V gives CDR1 SGHRS, CDR2 YFSETQ. V lost 0 bases and J 0 bases, leaving 6 bases between the germline ends. CDR3 length equals 15 residues. The CDR3 DNA sequence: TGCGCCAGCAGCTTGGGCACAGCGAACACCGGGGAGCTGTTTTTT. Translating it yields CASSLGTANTGELFF.

V gene TRBV28 combines with J gene TRBJ1-5; TRBD1 is a possible D gene (6 bases). Trimming stripped 6 bases from V and 0 bases from J, with 12 bases between. The length of the CDR3 is 15 residues. CDR1 MDHEN and CDR2 SYDVKM come from the germline V gene. In DNA, the CDR3 is TGTGCCAGCAGCTTTAGACAGGTTAGCAATCAGCCCCAGCATTTT. Protein: CASSFRQVSNQPQHF.

V gene TRBV19 combines with J gene TRBJ1-5; possibly TRBD1 for D (5 bases). Germline CDR1 is LNHDA and CDR2 is SQIVND (reference sequence). The CDR3 runs to 13 residues. The germline V and J ends were trimmed by 2 bases and 6 bases, with 8 bases remaining between them. CDR3 in DNA: TGTGCCAGTAGTATAACTACAGGTCAGCCCCAGCATTTT. Translated: CASSITTGQPQHF. Full variable domain (outside the CDR3, taken from reference TRBV19 and TRBJ1-5): DGGITQSPKYLFRKEGQNVTLSCEQNLNHDAMYWYRQDPGQGLRLIYYSQIVNDFQKGDIAEGYSVSREKKESFPLTVTSAQKNPTAFYLCASSITTGQPQHFGDGTRLSIL.

This chain uses TRBV7-8 with TRBJ1-2; D remains ambiguous. Trimming took 1 base from V and 8 from J, leaving 8 bases between them. CDR1 is SGHVS, CDR2 FQNEAQ, per germline. The CDR3 is made up of 12 amino acids. The CDR3 DNA reads TGTGCCAGCAGCTTAGGCAAGGGCGGCTACACCTTC. Translation gives CASSLGKGGYTF.

J is TRBJ1-1 and V is TRBV18; no clear D gene. The germline V and J ends were trimmed by 6 bases and 7 bases, with 12 bases remaining between them. Germline V CDR1 and CDR2: KGHSH, LQKENI. The CDR3 has 12 residues. CDR3 sequence (DNA): TGTGCCAGCTCCCCCGGGAGGGATGAAGCTTTCTTT. It yields the protein CASSPGRDEAFF.

V and J are TRBV4-1 and TRBJ2-5, with 14 positions matching TRBD2. Germline trimming cut 4 bases from V and 5 bases from J; bases unmatched to any gene: 6. The CDR3 runs to 16 residues. Germline CDR1 MGHRA, CDR2 YSYEKL. CDR3 residues: CASSRGLAGAGETQYF. The CDR3 DNA reads as TGCGCCAGCAGCCGGGGACTAGCGGGAGCAGGGGAGACCCAGTACTTC.

V and J are TRBV4-3 and TRBJ1-2, with 8 bases aligning to TRBD1. The CDR3 is 15 residues long. Germline lookup yields CDR1 LGHNA and CDR2 YSLEER. Unmatched junction bases numbered 7, after V lost 0 bases and J lost 7 bases. CDR3 sequence: CASSQDPQGALGYTF. The CDR3 nucleotides read TGCGCCAGCAGCCAAGATCCCCAGGGGGCGCTTGGCTACACCTTC.

For the CDR3, the DNA is TGCGCCAGCAGCCAGAAGCCTTCTAGCGAGGGCAAAAACATTCAGTACTTC. This encodes CASSQKPSSEGKNIQYF. This chain links TRBV4-3 with TRBJ2-4; perhaps TRBD2 as D (6 bases). V was cut by 3 bases and J by 3 bases, with 18 bases left in between. The CDR3 has 17 residues. Germline CDR1 LGHNA, CDR2 YSLEER.